This is a list of T cell receptor beta chains from one sample in a study of cytomegalovirus exposure and HLA in healthy donors. The data were produced by immunoSEQ multiplex PCR, yet TCRdb's version contains in-frame clones alone and is incomplete. The sample lists 76,000 or so clones; about 80% were seen once. The sample taken for sequencing was PBMCs. The receptors stem from a young man in good health and CMV-seronegative. Each CDR3 is given with its conserved first and last residue. D genes are given only for firm matches. Expanded clones get a size class; other rows say once, few or many, or leave the size out.

D gene	clone size	V gene	J gene	CDR3 protein	CDR3 DNA
TRBD2	NA	TRBV27	TRBJ2-1	CASRLAGWEEQFF	TGTGCCAGTAGACTAGCGGGATGGGAAGAGCAGTTCTTC
NA	NA	TRBV7-2	TRBJ2-5	CASRDKRTGQETQYF	TGTGCCAGCCGGGACAAAAGGACCGGCCAAGAGACCCAGTACTTC
NA	NA	TRBV5-5	TRBJ1-1	CASSGRATGWSEAFF	TGTGCCAGCAGCGGGCGGGCGACAGGCTGGTCCGAAGCTTTCTTT
NA	once	TRBV29-1	TRBJ2-2	CSVRGGSSGELFF	TGCAGCGTGAGAGGGGGATCGTCCGGGGAGCTGTTTTTT
NA	NA	TRBV6-1	TRBJ2-7	CASSERQAYEQYF	TGTGCCAGCAGTGAACGGCAGGCCTACGAGCAGTACTTC
TRBD1	NA	TRBV30	TRBJ2-1	CAWSGQGEQFF	TGTGCCTGGAGCGGACAGGGTGAGCAGTTCTTC
TRBD2	NA	TRBV18	TRBJ2-7	CASSPGSGGGTYEQYF	TGTGCCAGCTCACCCGGGAGTGGCGGGGGGACTTACGAGCAGTACTTC
TRBD1	NA	TRBV28	TRBJ2-2	CASSFRTGSKGELFF	TGTGCCAGCAGTTTCCGGACAGGGAGTAAGGGGGAGCTGTTTTTT
NA	few	TRBV19	TRBJ2-3	CASSISQGLYPDTQYF	TGTGCCAGTAGTATCTCGCAGGGTCTTTATCCAGATACGCAGTATTTT
TRBD2	NA	TRBV7-9	TRBJ2-3	CASSSRPSGTDTQYF	TGTGCCAGCAGCTCTAGGCCTAGCGGGACAGATACGCAGTATTTT
TRBD2	NA	TRBV7-2	TRBJ2-7	CASGGEAGSYEQYF	TGTGCCAGCGGGGGGGAGGCGGGTTCCTACGAGCAGTACTTC
TRBD2	NA	TRBV5-1	TRBJ2-1	CASSMRGFSYNEQFF	TGCGCCAGCAGCATGCGGGGGTTCTCCTACAATGAGCAGTTCTTC
TRBD1	NA	TRBV18	TRBJ1-6	CASSPRATAGGLDSPLHF	TGTGCCAGCTCACCCAGGGCGACGGCAGGGGGCCTTGATTCACCCCTCCACTTT
NA	NA	TRBV7-2	TRBJ2-7	CASSLTGTHEQYF	TGTGCCAGCAGCTTAACAGGGACCCACGAGCAGTACTTC
TRBD2	NA	TRBV7-2	TRBJ2-7	CASSSGTSGRREQYF	TGTGCCAGCAGCTCAGGGACTAGCGGGAGGCGGGAGCAGTACTTC
TRBD2	NA	TRBV7-9	TRBJ2-5	CASSSASGKLHQETQYF	TGTGCCAGCAGCTCGGCTAGCGGGAAGCTTCACCAGGAGACCCAGTACTTC
TRBD2	NA	TRBV5-1	TRBJ2-7	CASSSPGTSGRFYEQYF	TGCGCCAGCAGCTCCCCGGGGACTAGCGGGAGGTTCTACGAGCAGTACTTC
NA	NA	TRBV13	TRBJ2-3	CASSLPTDTQYF	TGTGCCAGCAGCCTACCCACAGATACGCAGTATTTT
NA	NA	TRBV6-1	TRBJ2-5	CASSDYRAIMGAETQYF	TGTGCCAGCAGTGACTACAGGGCTATCATGGGGGCAGAGACCCAGTACTTC
NA	NA	TRBV30	TRBJ2-1	CAWDIGEQFF	TGTGCCTGGGATATCGGTGAGCAGTTCTTC
TRBD1	NA	TRBV29-1	TRBJ1-3	CSVMDRGAISGNTIYF	TGCAGCGTTATGGACAGGGGAGCCATCTCTGGAAACACCATATATTTT
TRBD2	NA	TRBV11-3	TRBJ2-2	CASRAGGPNTGELFF	TGTGCCAGCAGAGCGGGGGGGCCGAACACCGGGGAGCTGTTTTTT
TRBD1	NA	TRBV4-1	TRBJ2-1	CASSLRGGTGGFYNEQFF	TGCGCCAGCAGCCTCCGGGGAGGGACAGGGGGCTTCTACAATGAGCAGTTCTTC
TRBD1	NA	TRBV9	TRBJ1-2	CASSVGRGQANYGYTF	TGTGCCAGCAGCGTTGGCAGGGGGCAGGCTAACTATGGCTACACCTTC
NA	few	TRBV5-6	TRBJ1-2	CASSFAGAGYTF	TGTGCCAGCAGCTTCGCAGGGGCTGGCTACACCTTC
TRBD1	NA	TRBV7-9	TRBJ1-1	CASSSRQGRDTEAFF	TGTGCCAGCAGCTCCCGACAGGGGAGGGACACTGAAGCTTTCTTT
NA	few	TRBV4-3	TRBJ2-2	CASSQESGVGTGELFF	TGCGCCAGCAGCCAAGAATCGGGGGTCGGCACCGGGGAGCTGTTTTTT
NA	few	TRBV27	TRBJ2-5	CASSLSSRGETQYF	TGTGCCAGCAGTTTATCATCCAGGGGCGAGACCCAGTACTTC
TRBD1	NA	TRBV15	TRBJ2-1	CATSRDPDRVGLVF	TGTGCCACCAGCAGAGATCCGGACAGGGTGGGATTGGTCTTC
NA	NA	TRBV18	TRBJ2-5	CASSPKGQVETQYF	TGTGCCAGCTCACCAAAGGGGCAAGTAGAGACCCAGTACTTC
TRBD1	NA	TRBV9	TRBJ2-1	CASSKSTGSYNEQFF	TGTGCCAGCAGCAAATCGACAGGGTCCTACAATGAGCAGTTCTTC
NA	NA	TRBV29-1	TRBJ2-7	CSVGGENEQYF	TGCAGCGTTGGCGGCGAGAACGAGCAGTACTTC
NA	NA	TRBV27	TRBJ2-7	CASSLLGAEQYF	TGTGCCAGCAGTTTATTGGGGGCCGAGCAGTACTTC
NA	NA	TRBV29-1	TRBJ2-7	CSVRQASEQYF	TGCAGCGTTCGACAGGCTAGCGAGCAGTACTTC
TRBD2	NA	TRBV12-5	TRBJ2-1	CASGLDPTPGLAGVRSYNEQFF	TGTGCTAGTGGTTTGGACCCTACACCGGGACTAGCGGGAGTTAGGTCCTACAATGAGCAGTTCTTC
NA	NA	TRBV6-5	TRBJ2-2	CASSYAGRTGELFF	TGTGCCAGCAGTTACGCGGGACGGACCGGGGAGCTGTTTTTT
TRBD2	NA	TRBV7-2	TRBJ2-7	CASRPPGLAVGEQYF	TGTGCCAGCAGACCTCCGGGACTAGCAGTGGGCGAGCAGTACTTC
TRBD1	NA	TRBV6-5	TRBJ1-2	CASTDRGGYGYTF	TGTGCCAGCACCGACAGGGGAGGTTATGGCTACACCTTC
NA	NA	TRBV9	TRBJ1-1	CASSTGLENTEAFF	TGTGCCAGCAGCACGGGGTTGGAGAACACTGAAGCTTTCTTT
TRBD2	NA	TRBV19	TRBJ2-3	CASSDQAGPTDTQYF	TGTGCCAGTAGTGACCAAGCGGGGCCCACAGATACGCAGTATTTT
TRBD1	NA	TRBV27	TRBJ2-2	CASSLDPRTGNTGELFF	TGTGCCAGCAGTCTAGATCCCAGGACAGGGAACACCGGGGAGCTGTTTTTT
TRBD1	NA	TRBV28	TRBJ1-5	CASSPGQGHRPQHF	TGTGCCAGCAGTCCGGGACAGGGTCATCGGCCCCAGCATTTT
NA	NA	TRBV30	TRBJ2-7	CAWSVYGETSYEQYF	TGTGCCTGGAGTGTATACGGGGAGACCTCCTACGAGCAGTACTTC
NA	NA	TRBV6-5	TRBJ2-7	CASGKPEGSYEQYF	TGTGCCAGCGGGAAGCCGGAGGGTTCCTACGAGCAGTACTTC
NA	NA	TRBV28	TRBJ2-1	CASSLNPRDEQFF	TGTGCCAGCAGTTTAAACCCCAGGGATGAGCAGTTCTTC
NA	NA	TRBV5-6	TRBJ1-3	CASSLTTQGFSGNTIYF	TGTGCCAGCAGCTTGACTACACAGGGTTTCTCTGGAAACACCATATATTTT
NA	NA	TRBV19	TRBJ2-5	CASSISGVQETQYF	TGTGCCAGTAGTATCTCGGGGGTCCAAGAGACCCAGTACTTC
NA	NA	TRBV4-1	TRBJ2-7	CASSQDRYEQYF	TGCGCCAGCAGCCAAGACAGGTACGAGCAGTACTTC
TRBD2	NA	TRBV7-6	TRBJ2-5	CASSPATGGVQTQYF	TGTGCCAGCAGCCCGGCGACGGGGGGGGTTCAGACCCAGTACTTC
NA	NA	TRBV9	TRBJ1-2	CASNPGTLDGYTF	TGTGCCAGCAACCCCGGGACACTCGATGGCTACACCTTC
NA	NA	TRBV19	TRBJ1-3	CASSQTYGNTIYF	TGTGCCAGTAGTCAGACATACGGAAACACCATATATTTT
TRBD1	NA	TRBV27	TRBJ1-1	CASSSPRGSTEAFF	TGTGCCAGCAGTTCCCCCAGGGGGAGCACTGAAGCTTTCTTT
NA	NA	TRBV6-1	TRBJ2-3	CASSVDRSDTQYF	TGTGCCAGCAGTGTTGACAGGTCAGATACGCAGTATTTT
NA	NA	TRBV19	TRBJ2-2	CASRDSGFQRTGELFF	TGTGCCAGTAGGGACTCGGGTTTTCAGAGGACCGGGGAGCTGTTTTTT
TRBD1	NA	TRBV7-6	TRBJ2-7	CASSRMGKGALVGEQYF	TGTGCCAGCAGCCGCATGGGGAAGGGGGCGCTAGTCGGAGAGCAGTACTTC
NA	NA	TRBV21-1	TRBJ2-7	CASSKVQPFYEQYF	TGTGCCAGCAGCAAGGTACAGCCTTTCTACGAGCAGTACTTC
TRBD2	NA	TRBV7-9	TRBJ2-3	CASSSGTTYDTQYF	TGTGCCAGCAGCTCCGGGACTACCTACGATACGCAGTATTTT
NA	NA	TRBV15	TRBJ2-7	CATSRDPTAYEQYF	TGTGCCACCAGCAGAGATCCGACAGCTTACGAGCAGTACTTC
TRBD1	NA	TRBV7-3	TRBJ2-6	CASSRRDRGSGANVLTF	TGTGCCAGCAGCCGCCGGGACAGGGGATCTGGGGCCAACGTCCTGACTTTC